This T cell receptor beta chain was sequenced during a study of shared clonotypes between healthy human individuals. Using 200 ng DNA, some 30,000 T cell genomes, the sorted-subset replicate PCRs were run. TCRdb keeps only in-frame clones here, not all; method: immunoSEQ multiplex PCR. The sample has 800,000 to 1,200,000 clones; around 78% are singletons. This clone appeared a few times. Its target is unknown. With 10 bases removed from V and 3 bases from J, the gap between germline ends came to 15 bases. The CDR3 has 13 amino acids. Germline V gene sequence: CDR1 MNHNS, CDR2 SASEGT. Study outcomes and limitations: In having few donors, the study represented limited genetic and exposure-history diversity. The authors expected sequencing depth to affect clonotype sharing among donors. A few donors had 5% to 6.5% of their naive CD4 clonotypes in common.

The clonotype comes from a man between 18 and 35 years old in good health. Some clones in this sample may be carry-over from other donors' samples. The V gene is TRBV6-1, the J gene TRBJ1-2; D is unclear. The sequenced sample was memory CD4+ T cells from PBMCs. Noted subset: CD45RA-negative fraction. The DNA for the CDR3 is TGTGCCACCTCATTAAGTTTGGACTATGGCTACACCTTC. Its protein product is CATSLSLDYGYTF.